This entry lists 11 T cell receptor beta chains sequenced from one sample in a study of T cell clones after liver transplantation. TCRdb's copy holds only in-frame clones and misses some; the assay was immunoSEQ multiplex PCR. Among some 15,000 clones listed, 82% were seen once. The source material was CD8+ T cells from blood, sampled approximately 50 months after liver transplant. These receptors all stem from a human patient who received a liver transplant. A share of the T cells may be of graft donor origin.

This clone appeared a single time. The chain has TRBV7-8 and TRBJ1-3; D not certain. The germline gives CDR1 SGHVS, CDR2 FQNEAQ. V lost 4 bases and J lost 0, with 7 bases in between. CDR3 length equals 14 residues. In DNA, the CDR3 is TGTGCCAGCAGCTCTCCCTACTCTGGAAACACCATATATTTT. It specifies CASSSPYSGNTIYF.

The V call is TRBV7-2, the J call TRBJ1-6, with TRBD1 identical over 9 bases. Germline trimming cut 5 bases from V and 6 bases from J; bases unmatched to any gene: 5. This CDR3 spans 15 amino acids. CDR1 SGHTA and CDR2 FQGNSA come from the germline V gene. For the CDR3, the DNA is TGTGCCAGCAGCCCGTGGGACAGGGTTAATTCACCCCTCCACTTT. As protein: CASSPWDRVNSPLHF. Together with reference TRBV7-2 and TRBJ1-6, the CDR3 gives the full variable domain: GAGVSQSPSNKVTEKGKDVELRCDPISGHTALYWYRQSLGQGLEFLIYFQGNSAPDKSGLPSDRFSAERTGGSVSTLTIQRTQQEDSAVYLCASSPWDRVNSPLHFGNGTRLTVT.

The J gene is TRBJ1-6, the V gene TRBV25-1, with 7 bases that match TRBD1. Germline V gene sequence: CDR1 MGHDK, CDR2 SYGVNS. V lost 2 bases and J lost 9; bases outside the gene matches: 13. The CDR3 spans 17 residues. CDR3 amino acids: CASSEPAMGGGRSPLHF. The CDR3 nucleotides are TGTGCCAGCAGTGAACCGGCGATGGGAGGGGGCCGTTCACCCCTCCACTTT.

As regards this clone: Other DNA sequences in the sample encode the same CDR3. This rearrangement joins TRBV12-5 to TRBJ1-5; maybe TRBD1 (5 bases). The CDR3 runs to 16 residues. Per the germline V gene, CDR1 is LGHNT and CDR2 is FRNRAP. V gave up 0 bases and J gave up 3 bases, with 12 bases separating them. In nucleotides, the CDR3 is TGTGCTAGTGGTTTGGTAAAAGGGGCGGCCAATCAGCCCCAGCATTTT. This codes for CASGLVKGAANQPQHF.

The chain joins TRBV15 to TRBJ2-5; the D is unclear. Trimming left V 0 bases short and J 5 bases short, with 10 bases between. The CDR3 is made up of 14 amino acids. Germline V gene data show CDR1 as LNHNV and CDR2 as YYDKDF (reference sequence). The CDR3 loop is CATSREIGLETQYF. The CDR3 DNA sequence: TGTGCCACCAGCAGAGAAATAGGGTTGGAGACCCAGTACTTC.

V is TRBV11-2 and J is TRBJ1-1; perhaps TRBD1 as D (6 bases). Trimming removed 5 bases from V and 8 bases from J, with 12 bases in between. The germline V gene has CDR1 SGHAT and CDR2 FQNNGV. CDR3 size: 12 residues. The CDR3, as DNA: TGTGCCAGCAGCCTATGGGGGCAGGAAGCTTTCTTT. Its translation: CASSLWGQEAFF.

The chain joins TRBV27 to TRBJ1-1; unclear D gene. Germline loops: CDR1 MNHEY, CDR2 SMNVEV (reference sequence). V lost 5 bases and J lost 1, with 20 bases in between. The CDR3 sequence is 17 residues long. For the CDR3, the DNA is TGTGCCAGCAGTCTAGTCCCGGGGTATGGGGAGAACACTGAAGCTTTCTTT. Its translation: CASSLVPGYGENTEAFF.

The V call is TRBV27, the J call TRBJ2-1, with TRBD2 identical over 7 bases. There are 16 residues in the CDR3. The ends lost 1 base at V and 4 bases at J; junction bases unmatched: 7. Germline-derived CDR1 and CDR2 are MNHEY and SMNVEV (reference sequence). This CDR3 is CASSLWGGSPYNEQFF. The CDR3 DNA sequence: TGTGCCAGCAGTTTATGGGGGGGGAGCCCATACAATGAGCAGTTCTTC.

This clone was seen a single time. The chain couples TRBV28 to TRBJ2-7, with a tentative D call TRBD2 (6 bases). The CDR3 totals 15 residues. V lost 7 bases to trimming and J lost 1 base, with 17 bases between them. Per germline, CDR1 MDHEN and CDR2 SYDVKM. The CDR3 here is CASTPEVAVSYEQYF. In nucleotides, the CDR3 is TGTGCCAGCACCCCAGAGGTAGCGGTTTCCTACGAGCAGTACTTC.

V usage is TRBV7-9 and J usage is TRBJ2-1, with D perhaps assigned TRBD1 or TRBD2 (5 bases each). This CDR3 is 15 amino acids long. Germline V lookup: CDR1 SEHNR, CDR2 FQNEAQ (reference sequence). V lost 6 bases and J 0 bases, leaving 12 bases between the germline ends. This CDR3 reads CASSLTEGSYNEQFF. DNA of the CDR3: TGTGCCAGCAGTCTGACAGAGGGCTCCTACAATGAGCAGTTCTTC.

The chain couples TRBV9 to TRBJ2-7, with D unresolved. Between the trimmed V and J ends, which lost 0 bases and 5 bases, there was a span of 15 bases. Germline V gene data show CDR1 as SGDLS and CDR2 as YYNGEE. This CDR3 contains 15 residues. The DNA for the CDR3 is TGTGCCAGCAGCGTAGAGACACAGCCACTGGACGAGCAGTACTTC. Its protein is CASSVETQPLDEQYF.